The sequence of this TCR beta chain was determined in a study of T cell repertoires in cytomegalovirus infection. Study overall: Matching HLA type, along with CMV infection, was indicated by public TCR beta signatures.

This CDR3 spans 16 amino acids. Germline values: CDR1 SGHAT, CDR2 FQNNGV. J lost 5 bases, V lost 5 bases, and 12 bases had no gene match. The table lists this clonotype with many counts. Its antigen is undetermined. Points from the study as a whole: The ex vivo response showed dominance by HLA-C-restricted CMV-specific TCR beta clonotypes. Totalled public TCR beta family frequency picked out people who carried CMV plus the relevant HLA.

TCRdb re-derived calls from the reads in MiXCR, one entry per CDR3 protein. The sample lists fewer than 200,000 distinct CDR3 sequences, about 15% occurring once. The V call is TRBV11-2, the J call TRBJ1-1, with 9 bases aligning to TRBD1. Sequencing was carried out using PBMCs. The receptor's source is a human donor in good health (CMV status not recorded). Some clones in this sample may be carry-over from other donors' samples. CDR3 loop: CASSPGTGFLGTEAFF. CDR3 sequence (DNA): TGTGCCAGCAGCCCCGGGACAGGGTTTTTGGGGACTGAAGCTTTCTTT.